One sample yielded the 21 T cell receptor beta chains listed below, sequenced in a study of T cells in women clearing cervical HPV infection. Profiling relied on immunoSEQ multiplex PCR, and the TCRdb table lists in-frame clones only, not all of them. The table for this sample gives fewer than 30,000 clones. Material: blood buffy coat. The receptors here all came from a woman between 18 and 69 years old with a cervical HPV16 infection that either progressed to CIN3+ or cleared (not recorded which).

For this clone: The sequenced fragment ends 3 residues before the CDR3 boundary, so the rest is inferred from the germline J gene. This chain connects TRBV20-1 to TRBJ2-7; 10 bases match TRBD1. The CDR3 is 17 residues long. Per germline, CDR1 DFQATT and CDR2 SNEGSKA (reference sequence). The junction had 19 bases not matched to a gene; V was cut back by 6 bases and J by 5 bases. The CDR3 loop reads CSASAPTWGDRGNEQYF. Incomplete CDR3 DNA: TGCAGTGCCAGCGCCCCGACCTGGGGGGACAGGGGCAACGAG.

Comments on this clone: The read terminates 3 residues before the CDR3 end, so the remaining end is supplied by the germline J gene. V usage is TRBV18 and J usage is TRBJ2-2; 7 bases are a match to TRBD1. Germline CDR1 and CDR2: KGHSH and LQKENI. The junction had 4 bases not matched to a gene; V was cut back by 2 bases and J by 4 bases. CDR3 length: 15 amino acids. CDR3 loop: CASSPGTDFTGELFF. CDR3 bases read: TGTGCCAGCTCACCAGGGACAGACTTCACCGGGGAG.

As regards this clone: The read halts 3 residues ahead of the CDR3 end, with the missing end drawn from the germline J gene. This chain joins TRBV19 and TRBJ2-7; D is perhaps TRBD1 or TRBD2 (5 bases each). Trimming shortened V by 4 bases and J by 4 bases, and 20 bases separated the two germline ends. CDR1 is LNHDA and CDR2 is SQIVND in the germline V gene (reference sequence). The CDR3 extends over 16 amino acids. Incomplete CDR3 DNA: TGTGCCAGTAGTACCTGGAGGACACTCAATTTGTACGAG. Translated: CASSTWRTLNLYE. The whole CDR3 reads CASSTWRTLNLYEQYF.

Incomplete CDR3 DNA: TGTGCCAGCGGGAACAGGGGCCCTATACAGACC. Protein sequence: CASGNRGPIQT. The entire CDR3 reads CASGNRGPIQTQYF. The chain is built from TRBV7-6 and TRBJ2-5; 7 bases align to TRBD1. The read is 3 residues too short to cover the CDR3 end, so that end is filled in from the germline J gene. Germline assignment: CDR1 SGHVS and CDR2 FNYEAQ. J gave up 6 bases and V 8 bases, and 12 bases lay outside the gene matches. This CDR3 comprises 14 residues.

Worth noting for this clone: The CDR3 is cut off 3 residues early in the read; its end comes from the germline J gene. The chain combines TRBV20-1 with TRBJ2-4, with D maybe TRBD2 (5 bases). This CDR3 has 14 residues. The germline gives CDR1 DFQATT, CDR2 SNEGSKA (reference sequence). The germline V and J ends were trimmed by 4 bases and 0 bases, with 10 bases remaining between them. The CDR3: CSATRRAAKNIQYF. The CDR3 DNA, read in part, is TGCAGTGCTACACGGCGGGCAGCCAAAAACATT.

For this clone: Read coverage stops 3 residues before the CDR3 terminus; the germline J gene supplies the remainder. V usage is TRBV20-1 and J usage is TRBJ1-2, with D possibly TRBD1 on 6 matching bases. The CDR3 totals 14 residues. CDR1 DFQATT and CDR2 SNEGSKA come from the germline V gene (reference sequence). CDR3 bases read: TGCAGTGCTCCCGCCCCGACAGGTAGTATTGAC. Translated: CSAPAPTGSID. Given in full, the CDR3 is CSAPAPTGSIDYTF.

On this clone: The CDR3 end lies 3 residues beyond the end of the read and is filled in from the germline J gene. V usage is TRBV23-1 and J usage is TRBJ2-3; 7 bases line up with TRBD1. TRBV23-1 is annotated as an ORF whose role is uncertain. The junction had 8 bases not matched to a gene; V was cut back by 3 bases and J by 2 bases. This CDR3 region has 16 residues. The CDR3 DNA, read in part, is TGCGCCAGCAGTCATCCCCGGGACAGAAACACAGATACG. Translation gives CASSHPRDRNTDT. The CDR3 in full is CASSHPRDRNTDTQYF.

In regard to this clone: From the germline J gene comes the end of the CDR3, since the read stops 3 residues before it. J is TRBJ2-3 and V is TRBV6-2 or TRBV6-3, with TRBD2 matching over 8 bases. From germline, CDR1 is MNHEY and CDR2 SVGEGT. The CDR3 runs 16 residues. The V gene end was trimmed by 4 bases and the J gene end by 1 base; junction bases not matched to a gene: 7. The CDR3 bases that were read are TGTGCCAGCAGTTTCAGTAGCGGGGACCGCACAGATACG. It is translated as CASSFSSGDRTDT. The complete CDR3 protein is CASSFSSGDRTDTQYF.

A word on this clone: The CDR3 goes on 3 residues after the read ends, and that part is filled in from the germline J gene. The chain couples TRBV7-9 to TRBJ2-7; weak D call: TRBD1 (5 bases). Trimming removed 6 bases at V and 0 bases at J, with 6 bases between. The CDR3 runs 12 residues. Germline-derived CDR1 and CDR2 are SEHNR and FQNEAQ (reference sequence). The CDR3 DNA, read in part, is TGTGCCAGCAGTGGGGCCTCCTACGAG. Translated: CASSGASYE. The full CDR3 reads CASSGASYEQYF.

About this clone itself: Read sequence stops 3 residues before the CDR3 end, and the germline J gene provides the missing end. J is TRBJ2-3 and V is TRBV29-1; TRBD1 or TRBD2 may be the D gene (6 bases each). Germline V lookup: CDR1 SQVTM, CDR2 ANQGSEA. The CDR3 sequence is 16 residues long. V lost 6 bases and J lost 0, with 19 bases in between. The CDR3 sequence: CSVPPTGGSSTDTQYF. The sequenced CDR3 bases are TGCAGCGTCCCTCCGACAGGAGGGTCTAGCACAGATACG.

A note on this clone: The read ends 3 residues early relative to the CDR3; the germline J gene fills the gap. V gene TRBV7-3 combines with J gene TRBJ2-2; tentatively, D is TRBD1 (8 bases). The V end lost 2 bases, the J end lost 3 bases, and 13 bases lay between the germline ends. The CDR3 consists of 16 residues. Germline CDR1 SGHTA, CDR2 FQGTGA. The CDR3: CASSLQGAGDTGELFF. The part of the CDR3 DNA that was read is TGTGCCAGCAGCTTACAGGGGGCGGGGGACACCGGGGAG.

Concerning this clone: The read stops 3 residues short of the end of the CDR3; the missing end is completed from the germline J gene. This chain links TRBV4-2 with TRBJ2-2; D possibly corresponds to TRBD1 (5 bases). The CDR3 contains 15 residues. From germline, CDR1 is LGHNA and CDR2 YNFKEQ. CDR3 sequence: CASSQDGSGANVLFF. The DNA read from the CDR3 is TGTGCCAGCAGCCAAGACGGCTCTGGGGCCAACGTG.

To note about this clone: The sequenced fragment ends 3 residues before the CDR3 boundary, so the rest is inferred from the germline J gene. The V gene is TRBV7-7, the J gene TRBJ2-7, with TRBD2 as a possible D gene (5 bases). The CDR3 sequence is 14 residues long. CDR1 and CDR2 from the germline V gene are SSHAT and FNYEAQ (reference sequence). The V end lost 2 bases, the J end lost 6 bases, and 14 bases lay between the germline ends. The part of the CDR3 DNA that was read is TGTGCCAGCAGCTTATCCTCAGCGGTATCCGAG. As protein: CASSLSSAVSE. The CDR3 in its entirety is CASSLSSAVSEQYF.

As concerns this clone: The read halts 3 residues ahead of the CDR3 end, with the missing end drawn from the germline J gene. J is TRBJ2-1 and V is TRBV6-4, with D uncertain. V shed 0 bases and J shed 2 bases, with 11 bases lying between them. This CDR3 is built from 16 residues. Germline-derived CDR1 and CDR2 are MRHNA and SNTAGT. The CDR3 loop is CASSDSGDYPYNEQFF. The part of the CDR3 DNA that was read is TGTGCCAGCAGTGACTCGGGCGATTATCCCTACAATGAG.

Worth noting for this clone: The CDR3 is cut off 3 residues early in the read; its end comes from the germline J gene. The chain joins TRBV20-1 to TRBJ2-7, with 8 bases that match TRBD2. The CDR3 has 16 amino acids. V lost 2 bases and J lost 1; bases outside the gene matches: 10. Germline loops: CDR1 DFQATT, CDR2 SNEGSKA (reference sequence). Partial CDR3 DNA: TGCAGTGCTAGACCTTATAGCGGGGCTCGGTCCTACGAG. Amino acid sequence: CSARPYSGARSYE. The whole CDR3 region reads CSARPYSGARSYEQYF.

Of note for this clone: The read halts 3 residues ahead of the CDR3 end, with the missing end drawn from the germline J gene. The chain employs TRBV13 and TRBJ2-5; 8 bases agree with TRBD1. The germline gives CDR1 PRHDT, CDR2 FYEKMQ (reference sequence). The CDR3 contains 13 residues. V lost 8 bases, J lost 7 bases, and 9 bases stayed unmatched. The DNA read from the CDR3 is TGTGCCAGCTCAGGGGGCCCGGCCGGGACC. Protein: CASSGGPAGT. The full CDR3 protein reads CASSGGPAGTQYF.

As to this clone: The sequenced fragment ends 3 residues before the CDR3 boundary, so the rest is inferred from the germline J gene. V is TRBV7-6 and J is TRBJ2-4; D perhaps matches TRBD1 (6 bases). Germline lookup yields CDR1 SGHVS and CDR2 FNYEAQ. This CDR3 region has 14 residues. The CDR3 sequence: CASSLTGSNQPQYF. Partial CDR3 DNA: TGTGCCAGCAGCTTGACAGGAAGCAATCAGCCT.

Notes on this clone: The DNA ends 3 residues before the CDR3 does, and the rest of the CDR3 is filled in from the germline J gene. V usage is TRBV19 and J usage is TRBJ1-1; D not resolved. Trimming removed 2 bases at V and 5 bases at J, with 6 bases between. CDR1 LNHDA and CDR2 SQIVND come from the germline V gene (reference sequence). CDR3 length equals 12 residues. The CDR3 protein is CASSIPYTEAFF. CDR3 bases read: TGTGCCAGTAGTATACCGTATACTGAA.

CDR3: CASSANRGPGNTIYF. CDR3 DNA, as far as it was read: TGTGCCAGCAGTGCCAACAGGGGGCCTGGAAACACC. The rearrangement uses TRBV5-8 and TRBJ1-3, with 9 bases lining up with TRBD1. The CDR3 extends 3 residues past the end of the read, so its final part is completed from the germline J gene. V was pared by 5 bases and J by 2 bases, with 5 bases of the junction left unmatched. The CDR3 is 15 residues long. Per germline, CDR1 SGHTS and CDR2 YDEGEE.

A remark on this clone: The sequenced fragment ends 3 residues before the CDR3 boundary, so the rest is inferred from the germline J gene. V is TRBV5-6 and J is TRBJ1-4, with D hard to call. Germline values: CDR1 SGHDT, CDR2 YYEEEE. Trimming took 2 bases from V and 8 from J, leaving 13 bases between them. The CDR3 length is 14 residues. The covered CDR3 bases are TGTGCCAGCAGCTTTCGCTTAAGGTGGGAAAAA. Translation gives CASSFRLRWEK. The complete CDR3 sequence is CASSFRLRWEKLFF.

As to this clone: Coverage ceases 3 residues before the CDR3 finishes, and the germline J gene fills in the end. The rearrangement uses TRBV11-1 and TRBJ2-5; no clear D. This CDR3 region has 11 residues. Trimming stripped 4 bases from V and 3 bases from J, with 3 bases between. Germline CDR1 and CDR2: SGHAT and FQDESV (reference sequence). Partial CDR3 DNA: TGTGCCAGCAGCTACAAAGAGACC. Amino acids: CASSYKET. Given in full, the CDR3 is CASSYKETQYF.